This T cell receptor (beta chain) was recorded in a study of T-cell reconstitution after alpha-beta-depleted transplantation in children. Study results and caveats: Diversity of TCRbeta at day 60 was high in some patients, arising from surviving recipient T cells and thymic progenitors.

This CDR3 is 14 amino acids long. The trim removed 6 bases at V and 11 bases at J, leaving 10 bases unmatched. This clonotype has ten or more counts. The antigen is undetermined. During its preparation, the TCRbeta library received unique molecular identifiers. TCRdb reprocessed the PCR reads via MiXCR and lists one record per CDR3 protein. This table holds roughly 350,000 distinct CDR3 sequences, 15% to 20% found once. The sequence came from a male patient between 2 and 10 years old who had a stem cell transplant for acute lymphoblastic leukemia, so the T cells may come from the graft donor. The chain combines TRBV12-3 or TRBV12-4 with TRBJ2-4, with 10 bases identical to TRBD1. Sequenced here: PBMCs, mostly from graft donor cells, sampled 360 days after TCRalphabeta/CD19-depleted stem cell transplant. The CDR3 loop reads CASSDRGPVGVQYF. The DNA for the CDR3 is TGTGCCAGCAGCGACAGGGGGCCTGTGGGAGTTCAGTACTTC.